This T cell receptor beta chain was obtained from a study of T-cell reconstitution after alpha-beta-depleted transplantation in children. The sample holds many counts of this clonotype. CDR3 length: 14 residues. Germline loops: CDR1 SGHRS, CDR2 YFSETQ. Unmatched junction bases numbered 6, after V lost 1 base and J lost 6 bases. It was with unique molecular identifiers that the TCRbeta library was prepared. TCRdb re-called the PCR reads through MiXCR, storing one row per CDR3 protein. The sample has roughly 200,000 distinct CDR3 sequences, about 14% seen once. The chain recombines TRBV5-1 with TRBJ1-1; 7 bases map to TRBD1. The sequencing here drew on PBMCs from the stem cell graft donor, taken from the stem cell graft. The TCR comes from a human donor who donated a stem cell graft to a child with acute lymphoblastic leukemia. CDR3 sequence: CASSLSGQGAEAFF. The DNA of the CDR3 is TGCGCCAGCAGCTTGTCGGGTCAGGGGGCTGAAGCTTTCTTT.